The clone carrying this TCR beta chain showed up many times. The target antigen is unknown. Germline V gene lookup returns CDR1 SGHTA and CDR2 FQGNSA. The CDR3 consists of 17 residues. V lost 5 bases to trimming and J lost 2 bases; unmatched junction nucleotides: 8. The data belong to a study of response to subunit inactivated influenza vaccine. TCRdb re-analysed the RT-PCR reads in MiXCR, keeping a single row per CDR3 protein. The sample consists of hundreds of thousands of distinct CDR3 sequences, 12% of them appearing once. Study-level points and caveats: The authors offered the suggestion that each seasonal influenza vaccination recruits few new T cells.

The chain uses TRBV7-2 and TRBJ2-3; 12 bases map to TRBD2. The TCR comes from a man aged 45 to 65 who received an inactivated influenza vaccine. The sequencing used non-naive T cells sorted from PBMCs, collected 14 days before vaccination. Here the CDR3 reads CASSHTRLAGDTDTQYF. The CDR3 region has the DNA TGTGCCAGCAGCCACACTAGACTAGCGGGGGACACAGATACGCAGTATTTT.